The clone carrying this T cell receptor (beta chain) was counted a single time. Antigen specificity is unknown. The source of the sample is a study of cytomegalovirus exposure and HLA in healthy donors. Trimming pared 2 bases from V and 7 bases from J, leaving 18 bases between. Germline CDR1 and CDR2: LNHDA and SQIVND (reference sequence). The CDR3 sequence is 16 residues long. The primer mix had 60 Vbeta and 13 Jbeta primers. This table comes from immunoSEQ multiplex PCR, and its TCRdb copy is limited to in-frame clones, with some not included. The repertoire holds more than 100,000 clones, with roughly 9.6% as singletons. Whole-study findings and limits: Diagnosis of cytomegalovirus status made by the classifier reportedly showed high specificity and sensitivity.

This rearrangement joins TRBV19 to TRBJ2-1; perhaps TRBD1 as D (7 bases). Sequenced input: PBMCs. The origin of this receptor is a woman aged 40 to 50 in good health and CMV-seropositive. The CDR3 loop is CASSIKGQSGGNEQFF. The CDR3 coding sequence is TGTGCCAGTAGTATAAAGGGACAGTCCGGAGGGAATGAGCAGTTCTTC.